Presented here are 4 T cell receptor delta chains from one specimen sequenced in a study of gamma-delta T cells after stem cell transplantation. TCRdb re-analyzed the RT-PCR reads via CATT. The data hold about 2,800 delta-chain clones, with 2.7% observed a single time. Sequenced sample: gamma-delta T cells. These receptors were collected from a human donor. It is not recorded whose cells these are; they may come from a transplant donor.

The chain links TRDV2 to TRDJ1, with D possibly being TRDD3 (6 bases). The CDR3 extends over 16 amino acids. CDR1 is GEAIGNYY, CDR2 EKD, per germline. V lost 9 bases and J lost 2, with 24 bases in between. The CDR3 DNA follows: TGTGCCGGAATAAGGGGCGTAGGTGGGGATACCGATAAACTCATCTTT. This sequence encodes CAGIRGVGGDTDKLIF.

Sample share makes this clone large (0.1 to 1%). This CDR3 is also generated by other DNA sequences in the sample. This chain links TRDV2 with TRDJ1, with D tentatively TRDD3 (6 bases). Germline V gene lookup returns CDR1 GEAIGNYY and CDR2 EKD. V was pared by 2 bases and J by 0 bases, with 18 bases between. This CDR3 has 17 amino acids. CDR3 sequence (DNA): TGTGCCTGTGACAGCTTGATCCTGGGGACCGACACCGATAAACTCATCTTT. This encodes CACDSLILGTDTDKLIF.

In this sample, this clone turned up a few times. One base separates it from a far larger clone, so it is likely a read error. The same CDR3 is also encoded by other DNA sequences in this sample. The chain links TRDV2 to TRDJ1; TRDD3 aligns across 10 bases. The length of the CDR3 is 18 residues. Germline V gene data show CDR1 as GEAIGNYY and CDR2 as EKD. The CDR3 here is CACDGLITGGSDTDKLIF. CDR3 DNA sequence: TGCGCCTGTGACGGCCTAATTACTGGGGGATCGGACACCGATAAACTCATCTTT.

This clone was found a few times. Mismatch with germline at one junction end may stem from a read error. The gene calls are TRDV2 and TRDJ3; TRDD3 aligns across 11 bases. Germline V gives CDR1 GEAIGNYY, CDR2 EKD. This CDR3 has 20 residues. CDR3 amino acids: CARDTVGDTRLSWDTRQMFF. DNA for the CDR3: TGTGCCCGTGACACCGTGGGGGATACGCGACTCTCCTGGGACACCCGACAGATGTTTTTC.